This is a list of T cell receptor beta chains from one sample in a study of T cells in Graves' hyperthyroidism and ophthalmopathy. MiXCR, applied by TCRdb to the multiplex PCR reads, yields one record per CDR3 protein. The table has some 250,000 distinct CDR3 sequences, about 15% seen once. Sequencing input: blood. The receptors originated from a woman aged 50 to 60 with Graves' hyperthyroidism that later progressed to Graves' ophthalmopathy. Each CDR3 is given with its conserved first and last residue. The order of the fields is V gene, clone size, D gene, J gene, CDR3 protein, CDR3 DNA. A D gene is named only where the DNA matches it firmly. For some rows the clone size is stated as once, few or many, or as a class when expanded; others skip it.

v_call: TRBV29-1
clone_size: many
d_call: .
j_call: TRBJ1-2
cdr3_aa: CSVETGGYTF
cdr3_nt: TGCAGCGTTGAAACGGGGGGCTACACCTTC

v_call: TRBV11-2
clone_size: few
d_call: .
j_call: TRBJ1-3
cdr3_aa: CASSGGPGGSSGNTIYF
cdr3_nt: TGTGCCAGCAGCGGGGGCCCGGGCGGCTCCTCTGGAAACACCATATATTTT

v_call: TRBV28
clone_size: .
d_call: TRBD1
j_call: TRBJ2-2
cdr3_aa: CASSTGVGKNGELFF
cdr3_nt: TGTGCCAGCAGTACAGGGGTGGGAAAAAACGGGGAGCTGTTTTTT

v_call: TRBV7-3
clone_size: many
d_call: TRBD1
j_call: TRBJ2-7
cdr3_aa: CASSLRQGISYEQYF
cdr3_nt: TGTGCCAGCAGCCTAAGACAGGGGATCTCGTACGAGCAGTACTTC

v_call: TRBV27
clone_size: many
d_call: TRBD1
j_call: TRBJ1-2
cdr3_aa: CASSLTIRDRGLSYTF
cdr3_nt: TGTGCCAGCAGTCTAACGATCCGGGACAGGGGGTTAAGCTACACCTTC

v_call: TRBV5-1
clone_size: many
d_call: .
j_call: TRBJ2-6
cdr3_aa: CASSLEGAVGANVLTF
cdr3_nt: TGCGCCAGCAGCTTGGAGGGCGCCGTCGGGGCCAACGTCCTGACTTTC

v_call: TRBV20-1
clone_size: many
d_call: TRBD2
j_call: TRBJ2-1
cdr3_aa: CSALYASGRANEQFF
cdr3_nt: TGCAGTGCCCTATACGCTAGCGGGAGGGCCAATGAGCAGTTCTTC

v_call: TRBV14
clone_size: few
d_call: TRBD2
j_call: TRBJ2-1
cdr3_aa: CASSQEQPKPGLAGGSSYNEQFF
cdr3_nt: TGTGCCAGCAGCCAAGAACAGCCTAAACCGGGACTAGCGGGAGGAAGCTCCTACAATGAGCAGTTCTTC

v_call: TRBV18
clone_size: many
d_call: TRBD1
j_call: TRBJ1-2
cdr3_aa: CASSPRQGDGYTF
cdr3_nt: TGTGCCAGCTCACCGCGGCAGGGGGACGGCTACACCTTC

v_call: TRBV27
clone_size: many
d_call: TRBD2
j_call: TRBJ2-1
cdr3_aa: CASSQHLLAGAGINDEQFF
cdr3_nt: TGTGCCAGCAGTCAGCATTTACTAGCGGGAGCTGGTATAAACGATGAGCAGTTCTTC

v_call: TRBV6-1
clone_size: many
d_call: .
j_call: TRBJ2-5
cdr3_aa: CASSPLLVGETQYF
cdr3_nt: TGTGCCAGCAGTCCCCTTTTGGTCGGAGAGACCCAGTACTTC

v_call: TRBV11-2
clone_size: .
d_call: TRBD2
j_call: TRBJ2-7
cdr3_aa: CASRLTSGRWNEQYF
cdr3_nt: TGTGCCAGCAGACTGACTAGCGGGAGGTGGAACGAGCAGTACTTC

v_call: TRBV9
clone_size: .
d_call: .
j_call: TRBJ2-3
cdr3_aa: CASSARGAGPPDTQYF
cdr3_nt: TGTGCCAGCAGCGCCAGGGGAGCGGGACCCCCAGATACGCAGTATTTT

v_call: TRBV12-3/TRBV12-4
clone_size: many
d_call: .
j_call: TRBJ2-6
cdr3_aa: CASSLRAAGANVLTF
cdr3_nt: TGTGCCAGCAGTCTTAGGGCTGCTGGGGCCAACGTCCTGACTTTC

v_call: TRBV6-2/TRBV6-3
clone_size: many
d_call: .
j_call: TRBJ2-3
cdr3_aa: CASSYRGSTDTQYF
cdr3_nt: TGTGCCAGCAGTTACCGGGGGAGCACAGATACGCAGTATTTT

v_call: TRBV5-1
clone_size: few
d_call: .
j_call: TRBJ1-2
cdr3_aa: CASSLGTVSNYGYTF
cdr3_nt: TGCGCCAGCAGCTTGGGGACAGTCAGTAACTATGGCTACACCTTC

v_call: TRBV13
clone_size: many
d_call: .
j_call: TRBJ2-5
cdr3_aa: CASSLGRGEETQYF
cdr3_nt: TGTGCCAGCAGCTTGGGCAGGGGGGAGGAGACCCAGTACTTC

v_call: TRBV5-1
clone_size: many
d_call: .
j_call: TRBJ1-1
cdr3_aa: CASSLHGTEAFF
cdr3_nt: TGCGCCAGCAGCTTGCATGGCACTGAAGCTTTCTTT

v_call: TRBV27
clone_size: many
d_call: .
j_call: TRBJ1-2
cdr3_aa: CASSLRDGSEGYTF
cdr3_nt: TGTGCCAGCAGTTTACGGGACGGCTCTGAGGGCTACACCTTC

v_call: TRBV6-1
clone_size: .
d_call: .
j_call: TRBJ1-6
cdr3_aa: CASRPGEGESSPLHF
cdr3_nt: TGTGCCAGCAGACCCGGCGAAGGGGAAAGTTCACCCCTCCACTTT

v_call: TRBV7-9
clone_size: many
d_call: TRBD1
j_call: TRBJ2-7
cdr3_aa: CASSYPGQPFEQYF
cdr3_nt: TGTGCCAGCAGCTATCCGGGACAGCCTTTCGAGCAGTACTTC

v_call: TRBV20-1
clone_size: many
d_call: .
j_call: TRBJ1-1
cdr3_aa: CSARDSGTLNTEAFF
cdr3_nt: TGCAGTGCTAGAGATTCGGGAACCTTGAACACTGAAGCTTTCTTT

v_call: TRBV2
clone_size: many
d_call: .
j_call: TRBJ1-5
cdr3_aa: CASSDISQPQHF
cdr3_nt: TGTGCCAGCAGTGATATCAGTCAGCCCCAGCATTTT

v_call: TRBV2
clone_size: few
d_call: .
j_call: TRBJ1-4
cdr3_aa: CASKWTEATNEKLFF
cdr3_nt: TGTGCCAGCAAATGGACGGAGGCAACTAATGAAAAACTGTTTTTT

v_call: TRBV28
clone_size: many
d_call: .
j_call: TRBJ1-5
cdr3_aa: CATSEFGNQPQHF
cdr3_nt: TGTGCCACCTCTGAATTCGGGAATCAGCCCCAGCATTTT

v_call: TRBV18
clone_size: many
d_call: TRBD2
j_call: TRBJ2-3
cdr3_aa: CASSPLGRENADTQYF
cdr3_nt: TGTGCCAGCTCACCCCTCGGGCGGGAGAATGCAGATACGCAGTATTTT

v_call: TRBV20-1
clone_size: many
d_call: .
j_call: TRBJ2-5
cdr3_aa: CSARSPRGGETQYF
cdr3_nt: TGCAGTGCTAGATCTCCTAGGGGCGGAGAGACCCAGTACTTC

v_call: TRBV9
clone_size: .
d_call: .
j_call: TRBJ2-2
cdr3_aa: CASSVITGELFF
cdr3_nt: TGTGCCAGCAGCGTTATTACCGGGGAGCTGTTTTTT

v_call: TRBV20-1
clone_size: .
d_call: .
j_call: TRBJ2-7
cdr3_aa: CSAQRGSQYEQYF
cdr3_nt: TGCAGTGCCCAGCGTGGCAGCCAATACGAGCAGTACTTC

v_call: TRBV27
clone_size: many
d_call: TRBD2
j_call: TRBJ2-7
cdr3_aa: CASSSGLAGPGIGEQYF
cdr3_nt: TGTGCCAGCAGTTCGGGACTAGCGGGACCCGGTATAGGGGAGCAGTACTTC

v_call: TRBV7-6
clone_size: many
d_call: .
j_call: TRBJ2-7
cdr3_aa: CASSPRGGLYEQYF
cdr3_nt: TGTGCCAGCAGCCCCAGGGGGGGGCTCTACGAGCAGTACTTC

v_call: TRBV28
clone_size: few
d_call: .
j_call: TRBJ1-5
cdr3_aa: CASHNQNQPQHF
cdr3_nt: TGTGCCAGCCATAATCAGAATCAGCCCCAGCATTTT

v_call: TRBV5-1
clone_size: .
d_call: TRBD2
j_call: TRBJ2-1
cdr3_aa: CASSPLPGGSLSLDEQFF
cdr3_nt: TGCGCCAGCAGCCCACTCCCAGGCGGGAGCCTCTCTTTAGATGAGCAGTTCTTC

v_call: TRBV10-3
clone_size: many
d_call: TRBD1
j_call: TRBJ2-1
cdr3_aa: CAISEPLTGNSYNEQFF
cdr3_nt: TGTGCCATCAGTGAGCCCCTGACAGGGAACTCCTACAATGAGCAGTTCTTC

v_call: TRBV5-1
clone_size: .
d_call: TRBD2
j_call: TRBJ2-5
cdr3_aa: CASSPGRGPFRETQYF
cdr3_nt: TGCGCCAGCAGTCCGGGGAGGGGCCCCTTCCGGGAGACCCAGTACTTC

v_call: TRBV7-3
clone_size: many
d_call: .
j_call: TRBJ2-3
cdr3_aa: CASSLFRGDTQYF
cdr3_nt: TGTGCCAGCAGCTTATTCAGGGGAGATACGCAGTATTTT

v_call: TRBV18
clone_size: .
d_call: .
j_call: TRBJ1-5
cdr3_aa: CASSLRTAGGNQPQHF
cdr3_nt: TGTGCCAGCTCACTCCGGACAGCCGGGGGCAATCAGCCCCAGCATTTT

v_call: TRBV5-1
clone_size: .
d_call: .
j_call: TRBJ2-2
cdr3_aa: CASSLSGAYTGELFF
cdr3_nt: TGCGCCAGCAGCTTGTCCGGGGCCTACACCGGGGAGCTGTTTTTT

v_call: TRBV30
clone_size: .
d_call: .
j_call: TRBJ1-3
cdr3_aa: CAWSPKGAFGNTIYF
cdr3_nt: TGTGCCTGGTCTCCTAAAGGGGCCTTTGGAAACACCATATATTTT

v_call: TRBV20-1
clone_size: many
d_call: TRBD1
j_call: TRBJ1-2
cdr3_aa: CSATTGDKDYTF
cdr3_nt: TGCAGTGCGACAACAGGGGATAAGGACTACACCTTC

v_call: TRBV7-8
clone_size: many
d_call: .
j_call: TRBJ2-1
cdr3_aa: CASSLAPGPGEQFF
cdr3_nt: TGTGCCAGCAGCTTAGCCCCGGGACCCGGGGAGCAGTTCTTC

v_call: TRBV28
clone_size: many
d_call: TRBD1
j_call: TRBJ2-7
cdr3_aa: CASSFGQGGAYEQYF
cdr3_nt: TGTGCCAGCAGTTTCGGACAGGGGGGCGCCTACGAGCAGTACTTC

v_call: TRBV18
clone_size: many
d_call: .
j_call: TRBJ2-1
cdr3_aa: CASSPPLRTNNEQFF
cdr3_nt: TGTGCCAGCTCACCACCGCTCAGGACCAACAATGAGCAGTTCTTC

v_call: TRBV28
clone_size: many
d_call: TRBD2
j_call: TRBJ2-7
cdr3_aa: CASSLLGEGTRGYEQYF
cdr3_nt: TGTGCCAGCAGTTTACTCGGGGAGGGGACTAGAGGGTACGAGCAGTACTTC

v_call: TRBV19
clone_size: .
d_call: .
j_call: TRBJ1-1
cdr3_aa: CASSFWTDNTEAFF
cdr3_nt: TGTGCCAGTAGTTTTTGGACGGATAACACTGAAGCTTTCTTT

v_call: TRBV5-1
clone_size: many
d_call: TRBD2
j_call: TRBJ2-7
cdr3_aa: CASSLAGGPHEQYF
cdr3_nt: TGCGCCAGCAGCTTGGCGGGAGGGCCTCACGAGCAGTACTTC

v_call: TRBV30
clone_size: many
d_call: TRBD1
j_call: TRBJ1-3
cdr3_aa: CAWMARDRGLSSGNTIYF
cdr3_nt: TGTGCCTGGATGGCGCGGGACAGGGGCCTTAGCTCTGGAAACACCATATATTTT

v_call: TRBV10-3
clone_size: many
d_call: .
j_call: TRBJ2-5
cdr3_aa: CAIAVDGRRQTQYF
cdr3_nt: TGTGCCATCGCCGTGGACGGACGTCGACAGACCCAGTACTTC

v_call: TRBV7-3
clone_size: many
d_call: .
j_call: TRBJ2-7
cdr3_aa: CASSETVAGPYEQYF
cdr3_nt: TGTGCCAGCAGCGAAACGGTGGCAGGGCCTTACGAGCAGTACTTC

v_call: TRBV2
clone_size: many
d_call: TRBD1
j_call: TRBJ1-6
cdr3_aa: CARLGTANSPLHF
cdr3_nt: TGTGCCCGACTCGGGACAGCTAATTCACCCCTCCACTTT

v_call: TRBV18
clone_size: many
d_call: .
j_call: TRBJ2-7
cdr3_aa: CASSLRDGSYEQYF
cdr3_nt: TGTGCCAGCTCCCTCCGGGACGGCTCCTACGAGCAGTACTTC

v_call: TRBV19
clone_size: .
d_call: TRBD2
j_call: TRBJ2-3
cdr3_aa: CASPGLAGLTDTQYF
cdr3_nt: TGTGCCAGTCCGGGACTAGCGGGACTCACAGATACGCAGTATTTT